A selection of T cell receptor beta chains follows, all from one sample in a study of blood T cells in healthy people across ages. Via MiXCR, TCRdb re-called the 5' RACE reads, giving one row per CDR3 protein. The sample contains 580,000 or so distinct CDR3 sequences, 47% of which appear only once. Source material: blood. The origin of the receptors is a man at least 80 years old in good health. Each CDR3 is given with its conserved first and last residue. The D gene is left open where the match is weak. Part of the rows lack a size; the others show once, few, many or a class for expanded clones.

J gene	V gene	D gene	CDR3 length	clone size	CDR3 protein	CDR3 DNA
TRBJ2-7	TRBV20-1	-	14	-	CSSLGSGGNYEQYF	TGCAGCTCATTAGGCAGCGGAGGAAACTACGAGCAGTACTTC
TRBJ1-2	TRBV7-3	-	14	-	CASSLGEGSGGYTF	TGTGCCAGCAGCTTAGGAGAGGGGTCGGGTGGCTACACCTTC
TRBJ2-7	TRBV20-1	TRBD2	15	-	CSAPQGGPSSYEQYF	TGCAGTGCTCCCCAGGGAGGGCCCAGCTCCTACGAGCAGTACTTC
TRBJ1-5	TRBV10-3	-	15	-	CAISEGTDSNQPQHF	TGTGCCATCAGTGAGGGTACAGACAGCAATCAGCCCCAGCATTTT
TRBJ2-4	TRBV7-2	TRBD2	16	-	CASSLVVLADQEEQYF	TGTGCCAGCAGCTTAGTTGTACTAGCGGACCAGGAGGAGCAGTACTTC
TRBJ2-7	TRBV7-9	TRBD2	15	-	CASSPRVAGAVEQYF	TGTGCCAGCAGCCCCCGAGTAGCGGGGGCGGTCGAGCAGTACTTC
TRBJ2-5	TRBV6-6	TRBD2	16	many	CASSLGAGGRKETQYF	TGTGCCAGCAGTCTCGGGGCGGGAGGCAGGAAAGAGACCCAGTACTTC
TRBJ1-1	TRBV29-1	-	17	few	CSVAPTAYTGMNTEAFF	TGCAGCGTTGCGCCGACAGCATACACGGGAATGAACACTGAAGCTTTCTTT
TRBJ1-5	TRBV12-3/TRBV12-4	-	15	once	CASSFGGGQNRPQHF	TGTGCCAGCAGTTTCGGAGGGGGGCAAAATCGGCCCCAGCATTTT
TRBJ1-6	TRBV9	-	15	-	CASSVGGGPNSPLHF	TGTGCCAGCAGCGTAGGGGGGGGCCCAAATTCACCCCTCCACTTT
TRBJ2-7	TRBV6-2/TRBV6-3	-	15	-	CASSYFGRSRYEQYF	TGTGCCAGCAGTTACTTCGGCCGATCTCGTTACGAGCAGTACTTC
TRBJ2-3	TRBV20-1	-	14	few	CSARHSGNTDTQYF	TGCAGTGCTAGACACAGCGGAAACACAGATACGCAGTATTTT
TRBJ2-1	TRBV6-2/TRBV6-3	-	15	-	CASSYGRVFYNEQFF	TGTGCCAGCAGTTACGGCAGGGTGTTTTACAATGAGCAGTTCTTC
TRBJ2-5	TRBV20-1	-	13	few	CSARDEPGETQYF	TGCAGTGCTAGAGACGAGCCCGGAGAGACCCAGTACTTC
TRBJ2-7	TRBV11-1	TRBD1	13	-	CATKDRAAYEQYF	TGTGCCACCAAGGACAGGGCGGCCTACGAGCAGTACTTC
TRBJ2-1	TRBV3-1	-	12	-	CASGKLANEQFF	TGTGCCAGCGGCAAACTAGCAAATGAGCAGTTCTTC
TRBJ2-5	TRBV7-2	-	14	few	CASSSDRTQETQYF	TGTGCCAGCAGCTCCGACAGGACGCAAGAGACCCAGTACTTC
TRBJ1-6	TRBV18	TRBD1	16	few	CASSPGQGAYNSPLHF	TGTGCCAGCTCACCAGGACAGGGGGCGTATAATTCACCCCTCCACTTT
TRBJ1-2	TRBV5-5	-	15	once	CASSLEGIPGGGYTF	TGTGCCAGCAGCTTGGAAGGGATTCCTGGGGGGGGCTACACCTTC
TRBJ2-5	TRBV27	-	15	few	CASSLWDGGAETQYF	TGTGCCAGCAGTTTATGGGACGGAGGGGCAGAGACCCAGTACTTC
TRBJ2-7	TRBV10-3	-	11	-	CAIRGYCEQYF	TGTGCCATCAGGGGATACTGCGAGCAGTACTTC
TRBJ2-3	TRBV10-3	-	11	once	CAIGEEAAQYF	TGTGCCATCGGCGAGGAGGCTGCGCAGTATTTT
TRBJ2-3	TRBV7-2	TRBD2	15	-	CASSLGTSGQSTQYF	TGTGCCAGCAGCTTAGGGACTAGCGGCCAGAGTACGCAGTATTTT